This is a list of T cell receptor beta chains from one sample in a study of low-dose radiotherapy and immunotherapy resistance in tumors. TCRdb recomputed calls from the reads with MiXCR, one row per CDR3 protein. The profile shows 95,000 to 100,000 distinct CDR3 sequences, roughly 20% of them singletons. Sequenced material: PBMCs, taken after low-dose radiotherapy plus immunotherapy. These receptors were obtained from a male donor with prostate cancer. Each CDR3 is given with its conserved first and last residue. A D gene is named only where the DNA matches it firmly. Only some rows state a clone size, as once, few, many or a class for expanded clones.

TGCAGTGCTAGAGATCGAGAGGGGCGCTCCTACAATGAGCAGTTCTTC	CSARDREGRSYNEQFF	TRBV20-1	TRBJ2-1	many	.
TGTGCCAGCAGTTACGACAGAGACACAGATACGCAGTATTTT	CASSYDRDTDTQYF	TRBV6-6	TRBJ2-3	many	.
TGTGCCAGCTCACGCGACAGCACCAATCAGCCCCAGCATTTT	CASSRDSTNQPQHF	TRBV18	TRBJ1-5	.	.
TGTGCCAGCAGCCCGTCGCTGGGACTAGCGGAAACCGGGGAGCTGTTTTTT	CASSPSLGLAETGELFF	TRBV3-1	TRBJ2-2	many	TRBD2
TGTGCCAGCACCACTAGTTGGACCTTCACCGGGGAGCTGTTTTTT	CASTTSWTFTGELFF	TRBV11-2	TRBJ2-2	many	.
TGTGCCAGCCAATCTCCGGGACTAGCGAATGAGCAGTTCTTC	CASQSPGLANEQFF	TRBV28	TRBJ2-1	few	TRBD2
TGTGCCAGCAGTTTCGGGACAAGCTATGGCTACACCTTC	CASSFGTSYGYTF	TRBV27	TRBJ1-2	many	.
TGTGCCAGTAGTTTTCAGCGGGGCCTCAACTATGGCTACACCTTC	CASSFQRGLNYGYTF	TRBV28	TRBJ1-2	.	.
TGCGCCAGCAGCTTGGCCGGGACAGCTGTCTACGAGCAGTACTTC	CASSLAGTAVYEQYF	TRBV5-1	TRBJ2-7	many	TRBD1
TGCGCCAGCAGTGAGTCGGGACTGGGCAGGGGTGGCCAAGAGACCCAGTACTTC	CASSESGLGRGGQETQYF	TRBV10-1	TRBJ2-5	many	.
TGTGCCAGCAGCCCTCTCGGACAGTTTACTTTAATGAACACTGAAGCTTTCTTT	CASSPLGQFTLMNTEAFF	TRBV7-6	TRBJ1-1	many	.
TGTGCCAGCAACATCCGGGACTCGGTAGGGAACACTGAAGCTTTCTTT	CASNIRDSVGNTEAFF	TRBV7-2	TRBJ1-1	many	.
TGCGCCAGCAGCCCGAGCCCCGGGGAGCTGTTTTTT	CASSPSPGELFF	TRBV5-1	TRBJ2-2	many	.
TGTGCCATCAGTGAGTTTCGGACAGGAGGAAACACCATATATTTT	CAISEFRTGGNTIYF	TRBV10-3	TRBJ1-3	many	TRBD1
TGCGCCAGCAACCGGGACCCAAGCTCCTACGTGCAGTACTTT	CASNRDPSSYVQYF	TRBV5-1	TRBJ2-7	.	.
TGTGCCATCAGTGAGTCGGAGGGGATAATCACTGAAGCTTTCTTT	CAISESEGIITEAFF	TRBV10-3	TRBJ1-1	many	.
TGTGCCAGCAGCCAAGATACCGGCTGGGCAGTCTCTGGGGCCAACGTCCTGACTTTC	CASSQDTGWAVSGANVLTF	TRBV3-1	TRBJ2-6	.	.
TGTGCCAGCAGCCAAGGAAGCACAGGTCTGTTTTTT	CASSQGSTGLFF	TRBV3-1	TRBJ1-4	many	.
TGTGCCACCAGCAGAGATCGGTGGGCCCAGTACTTC	CATSRDRWAQYF	TRBV15	TRBJ2-5	many	.
TGTGCCAGCAGCCCAGCTTATAATTCACCCCTCCACTTT	CASSPAYNSPLHF	TRBV3-1	TRBJ1-6	many	.
.	CASSVESRAANTGELFFFFF	TRBV5-1	TRBJ2-2	once	.
TGCAGTGCTAGAGTAACCCCCGGGGAGCTGTTTTTT	CSARVTPGELFF	TRBV20-1	TRBJ2-2	many	.
TGTGCCAGCAGCATAGCCACAGGTTACGAGCAGTACTTC	CASSIATGYEQYF	TRBV7-9	TRBJ2-7	many	.
TGCAGCGTTGAGGTCGGTCAGCCCCAGCATTTT	CSVEVGQPQHF	TRBV29-1	TRBJ1-5	many	.
TGTGCCAGCAGCCAGAACAGGGAGACACACAATGAGCAGTTCTTC	CASSQNRETHNEQFF	TRBV3-1	TRBJ2-1	many	.
TGTGCCACCAGCACTCCGGTACGTGCCAAAAACATTCAGTACTTC	CATSTPVRAKNIQYF	TRBV15	TRBJ2-4	.	.
TGTGCCAGCGGGAGACGGGGGTCGGTCTACGAGCAGTACTTC	CASGRRGSVYEQYF	TRBV13	TRBJ2-7	many	.
TGCAGCGTTGCGACAGGAACTAATGAAAAACTGTTTTTT	CSVATGTNEKLFF	TRBV29-1	TRBJ1-4	many	.
TGTGCCAGCTCCCCAGGTTTTGAGTCCTACAATGAGCAGTTCTTC	CASSPGFESYNEQFF	TRBV18	TRBJ2-1	many	.
TGTGCCAGCAATCCCCTGACTAGCGGGGGGGCAGAGACCCAGTACTTC	CASNPLTSGGAETQYF	TRBV6-5	TRBJ2-5	many	TRBD2
TGTGCCGGGGGGGGCCCAGAGGATTCACCCCTCCACTTT	CAGGGPEDSPLHF	TRBV2	TRBJ1-6	many	.
TGCGCCAGCAGCCAGGATGACAGGGAGGGTCAGCCCCAGCATTTT	CASSQDDREGQPQHF	TRBV4-3	TRBJ1-5	.	TRBD1
TGCGCCAGCAGCGTGGATCCCGCGGATACGCAGTATTTT	CASSVDPADTQYF	TRBV5-1	TRBJ2-3	many	.
TGCAGCGTTGAAGGCGGAGGGACAGGGTCCAATGAGCAGTTCTTC	CSVEGGGTGSNEQFF	TRBV29-1	TRBJ2-1	many	TRBD1
TGTGCCAACTCCTGGACAGGGGGCTACACCTTC	CANSWTGGYTF	TRBV7-2	TRBJ1-2	.	TRBD1
TGTGCCAGCAGTCCCTTGATAGGGCGGTCGAACACTGAAGCTTTCTTT	CASSPLIGRSNTEAFF	TRBV27	TRBJ1-1	many	.
TGCAGCGTTCCGGGGGGGGAGACCCAGTACTTC	CSVPGGETQYF	TRBV29-1	TRBJ2-5	.	TRBD2
TGCAGTGCTACCTCATGGACAGGAGATGGCTACACCTTC	CSATSWTGDGYTF	TRBV20-1	TRBJ1-2	many	TRBD1
TGTGCCAGCAGTTACGGGTCGGGGCTTGGTGGCTACACCTTC	CASSYGSGLGGYTF	TRBV6-2/TRBV6-3	TRBJ1-2	many	.
TGTGCCAGTAGTATAAACATAAATGAGCAGTTCTTC	CASSININEQFF	TRBV19	TRBJ2-1	many	.
TGTGCCAGCAGCTTAGGCGGGTACCAAGAGACCCAGTACTTC	CASSLGGYQETQYF	TRBV7-9	TRBJ2-5	many	.
TGTGCCAGCAGCTTCGGTAGGGACACCGGGGAGCTGTTTTTT	CASSFGRDTGELFF	TRBV11-2	TRBJ2-2	many	.